This T cell receptor beta chain was captured in a study of blood T cells in healthy people across ages. This clonotype has only one observation. Sequence at one end of the junction differs from germline and may be a read error. The authors ran a second PCR of about 6 to 11 cycles using a sample-barcoded 5' primer and a J-beta primer mix. TCRdb re-called the 5' RACE reads with MiXCR, one entry per CDR3 protein. The sample gives roughly 860,000 distinct CDR3 sequences, around 62% of which show up once; roughly a quarter is in the top ten. The CDR3 has 15 residues. Germline assignment: CDR1 SNHLY and CDR2 FYNNEI.

The chain joins TRBV2 to TRBJ2-7, with D maybe TRBD2 (5 bases). This TCR derives from a man aged 25 to 40 in good health. The sample comprised blood. CDR3 coding DNA: TGTGCCAGCAGTGAGGCCCGGGGTAGCTCCTACGAGCGGTACTTC. This sequence encodes CASSEARGSSYERYF.